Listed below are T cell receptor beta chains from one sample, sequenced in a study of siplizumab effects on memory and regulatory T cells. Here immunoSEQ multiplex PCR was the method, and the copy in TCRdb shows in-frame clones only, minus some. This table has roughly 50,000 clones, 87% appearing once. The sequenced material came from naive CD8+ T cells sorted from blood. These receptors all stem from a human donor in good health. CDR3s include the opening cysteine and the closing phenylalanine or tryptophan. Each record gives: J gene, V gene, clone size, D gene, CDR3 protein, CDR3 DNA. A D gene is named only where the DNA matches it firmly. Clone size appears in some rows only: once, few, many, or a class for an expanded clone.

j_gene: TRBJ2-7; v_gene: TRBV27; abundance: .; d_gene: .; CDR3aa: CASGSEGEQYF; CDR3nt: TGTGCCAGCGGGTCGGAGGGCGAGCAGTACTTC
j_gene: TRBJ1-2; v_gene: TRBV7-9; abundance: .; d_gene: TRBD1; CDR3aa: CASSYETGVDYGYTF; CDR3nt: TGTGCCAGCAGCTACGAGACAGGGGTCGACTATGGCTACACCTTC
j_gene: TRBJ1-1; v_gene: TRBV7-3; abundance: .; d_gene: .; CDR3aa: CASSAAQGPNTEAFF; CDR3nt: TGTGCCAGCAGCGCCGCACAGGGCCCGAACACTGAAGCTTTCTTT
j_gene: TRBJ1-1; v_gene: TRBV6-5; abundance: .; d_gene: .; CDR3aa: CASSREPVSAEAFF; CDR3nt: TGTGCCAGCAGTCGGGAGCCGGTGTCCGCTGAAGCTTTCTTT
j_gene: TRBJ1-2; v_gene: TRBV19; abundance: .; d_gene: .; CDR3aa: CAGRGGYGYTF; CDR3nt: TGTGCCGGCAGGGGAGGGTATGGCTACACCTTC
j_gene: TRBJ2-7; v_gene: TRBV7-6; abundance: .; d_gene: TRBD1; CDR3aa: CASSRGTGTSYEQYF; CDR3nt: TGTGCCAGCAGCCGAGGGACAGGAACAAGCTACGAGCAGTACTTC
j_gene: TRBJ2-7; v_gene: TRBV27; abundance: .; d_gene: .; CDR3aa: CASTDSSYEQYF; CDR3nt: TGTGCCAGCACTGACAGCTCCTACGAGCAGTACTTC
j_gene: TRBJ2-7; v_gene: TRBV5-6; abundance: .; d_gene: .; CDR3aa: CASSLRQAPVVEQYF; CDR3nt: TGTGCCAGCAGCTTGAGACAGGCCCCGGTTGTCGAGCAGTACTTC
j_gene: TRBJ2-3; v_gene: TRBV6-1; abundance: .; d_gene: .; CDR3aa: CASSENTVMGDTQYF; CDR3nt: TGTGCCAGCAGTGAAAACACGGTTATGGGAGATACGCAGTATTTT
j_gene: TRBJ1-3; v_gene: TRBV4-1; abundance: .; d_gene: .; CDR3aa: CASSQDVRPIGNTIYF; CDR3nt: TGCGCCAGCAGCCAAGATGTGCGGCCAATTGGAAACACCATATATTTT
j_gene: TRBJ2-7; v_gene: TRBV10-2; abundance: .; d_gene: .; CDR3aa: CASSEGASYEQYF; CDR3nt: TGCGCCAGCAGTGAGGGGGCGTCCTACGAGCAGTACTTC
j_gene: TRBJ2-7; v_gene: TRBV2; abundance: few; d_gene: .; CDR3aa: CARGNLNSYEQYF; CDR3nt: TGTGCCAGAGGTAACTTAAACTCCTACGAGCAGTACTTC
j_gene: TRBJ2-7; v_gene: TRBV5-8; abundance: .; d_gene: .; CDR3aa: CASSLADVGAFTTSYEQYF; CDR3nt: TGTGCCAGCAGCTTGGCGGATGTCGGGGCCTTTACTACGTCCTACGAGCAGTACTTC
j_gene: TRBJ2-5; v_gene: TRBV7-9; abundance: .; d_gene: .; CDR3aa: CASSPSGVETQYF; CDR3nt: TGTGCCAGCAGCCCCTCGGGAGTAGAGACCCAGTACTTC
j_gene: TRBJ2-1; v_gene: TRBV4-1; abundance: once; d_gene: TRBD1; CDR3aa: CASSDSTGGLHEQFF; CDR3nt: TGCGCCAGCAGTGACAGCACAGGGGGTCTTCATGAGCAGTTCTTC
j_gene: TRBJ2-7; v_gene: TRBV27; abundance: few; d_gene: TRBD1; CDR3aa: CASSWTGDFYEQYF; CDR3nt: TGTGCCAGCAGTTGGACAGGGGACTTCTACGAGCAGTACTTC
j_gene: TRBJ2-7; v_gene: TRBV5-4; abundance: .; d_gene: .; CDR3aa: CASSLAGAGPYEQYF; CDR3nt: TGTGCCAGCAGCTTGGCCGGTGCGGGACCCTACGAGCAGTACTTC
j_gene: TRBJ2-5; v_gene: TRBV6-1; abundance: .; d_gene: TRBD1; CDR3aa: CASSVGGQGPQETQYF; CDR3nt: TGTGCCAGCAGTGTAGGTGGACAGGGACCCCAAGAGACCCAGTACTTC
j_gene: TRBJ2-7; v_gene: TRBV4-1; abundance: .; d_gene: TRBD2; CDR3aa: CASSQFTAGVYEQYF; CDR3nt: TGCGCCAGCAGCCAATTTACAGCGGGAGTCTACGAGCAGTACTTC
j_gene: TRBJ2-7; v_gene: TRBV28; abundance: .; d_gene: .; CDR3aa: CASSPYGGTYEQYF; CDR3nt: TGTGCCAGCAGCCCCTATGGCGGTACCTACGAGCAGTACTTC
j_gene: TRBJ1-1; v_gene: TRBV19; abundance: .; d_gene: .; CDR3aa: CASSIGGYGSDTEAFF; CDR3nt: TGTGCCAGTAGTATTGGGGGATACGGGTCGGACACTGAAGCTTTCTTT
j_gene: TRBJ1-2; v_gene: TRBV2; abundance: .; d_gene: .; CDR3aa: CASSETRGDYGYTF; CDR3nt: TGTGCCAGCAGCGAAACCAGGGGAGACTATGGCTACACCTTC
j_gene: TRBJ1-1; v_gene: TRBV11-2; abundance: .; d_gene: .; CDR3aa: CASSLVGEGTEAFF; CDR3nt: TGTGCCAGCAGCTTAGTTGGGGAGGGTACTGAAGCTTTCTTT
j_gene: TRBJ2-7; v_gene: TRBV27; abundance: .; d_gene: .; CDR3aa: CASSFGAGTYEQYF; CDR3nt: TGTGCCAGCAGTTTTGGCGCAGGGACCTACGAGCAGTACTTC
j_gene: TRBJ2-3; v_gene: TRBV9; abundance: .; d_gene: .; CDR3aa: CASSVDGGSDTQYF; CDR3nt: TGTGCCAGCAGCGTAGACGGGGGATCAGATACGCAGTATTTT
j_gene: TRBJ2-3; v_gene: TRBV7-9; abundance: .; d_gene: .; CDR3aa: CASSPDVFTDTQYF; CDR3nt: TGTGCCAGCAGTCCGGACGTGTTCACAGATACGCAGTATTTT
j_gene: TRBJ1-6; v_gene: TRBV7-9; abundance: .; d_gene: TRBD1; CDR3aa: CASSFGTGNSPLHF; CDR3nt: TGTGCCAGCAGCTTCGGGACAGGGAATTCACCCCTCCACTTT
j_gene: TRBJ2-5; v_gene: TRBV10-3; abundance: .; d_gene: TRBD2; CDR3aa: CAISDGLAVFQETQYF; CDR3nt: TGTGCCATCAGTGATGGACTAGCGGTATTCCAAGAGACCCAGTACTTC
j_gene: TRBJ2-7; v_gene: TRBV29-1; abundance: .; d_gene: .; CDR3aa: CSVVDSGTGAYEQYF; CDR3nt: TGCAGCGTTGTTGATTCGGGGACGGGAGCCTACGAGCAGTACTTC
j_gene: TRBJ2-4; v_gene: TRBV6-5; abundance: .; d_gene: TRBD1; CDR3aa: CASSRQGGDIQYF; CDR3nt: TGTGCCAGCAGCCGACAGGGGGGGGACATTCAGTACTTC
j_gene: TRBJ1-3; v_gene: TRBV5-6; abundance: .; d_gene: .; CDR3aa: CASTWGAELGNTIYF; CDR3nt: TGTGCCAGCACCTGGGGGGCGGAACTCGGAAACACCATATATTTT
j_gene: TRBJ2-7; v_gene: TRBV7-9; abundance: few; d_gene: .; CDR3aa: CASSLIRDTIF; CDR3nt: TGTGCCAGCAGTTTAATCCGGGACACAATCTTC
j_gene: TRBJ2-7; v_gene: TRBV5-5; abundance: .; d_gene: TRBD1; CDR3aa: CASSPWGQDYEQYF; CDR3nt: TGTGCCAGCAGCCCATGGGGACAGGACTACGAGCAGTACTTC
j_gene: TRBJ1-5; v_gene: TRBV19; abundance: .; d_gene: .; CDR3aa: CASSMGTRSNQPQHF; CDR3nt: TGTGCCAGTAGTATGGGGACACGGAGCAATCAGCCCCAGCATTTT
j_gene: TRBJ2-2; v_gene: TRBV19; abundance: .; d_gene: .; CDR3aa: CASSIRLWSAGELFF; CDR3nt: TGTGCCAGTAGTATAAGATTGTGGTCCGCCGGGGAGCTGTTTTTT
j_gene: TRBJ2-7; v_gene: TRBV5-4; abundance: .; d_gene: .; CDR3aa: CASSDRDTPLKSYEQYF; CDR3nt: TGTGCCAGCAGCGACCGGGACACCCCATTAAAGTCCTACGAGCAGTACTTC
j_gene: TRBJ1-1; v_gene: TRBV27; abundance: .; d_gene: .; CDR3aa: CASSPWGGHGDTEAFF; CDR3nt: TGTGCCAGCAGTCCATGGGGGGGCCACGGGGACACTGAAGCTTTCTTT
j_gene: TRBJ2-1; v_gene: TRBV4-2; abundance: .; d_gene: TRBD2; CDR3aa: CASSQPSGTTSYNEQFF; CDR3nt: TGTGCCAGCAGCCAACCTAGCGGGACGACTTCCTACAATGAGCAGTTCTTC
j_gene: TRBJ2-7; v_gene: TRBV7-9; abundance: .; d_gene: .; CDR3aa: CASSLRQEQYF; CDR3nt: TGTGCCAGCAGCTTAAGACAGGAGCAGTACTTC
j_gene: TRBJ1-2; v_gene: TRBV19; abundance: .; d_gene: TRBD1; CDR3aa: CASSQIRGGDGYTF; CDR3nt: TGTGCCAGTTCGCAGATCAGGGGGGGCGATGGCTACACCTTC
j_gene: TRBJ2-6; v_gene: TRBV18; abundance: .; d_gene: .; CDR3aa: CASSPVGSSGANVLTF; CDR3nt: TGTGCCAGCTCACCCGTCGGGAGTTCAGGGGCCAACGTCCTGACTTTC
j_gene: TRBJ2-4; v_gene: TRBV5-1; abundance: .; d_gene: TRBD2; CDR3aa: CASSGTSGEEEYF; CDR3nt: TGCGCCAGCAGCGGGACTAGCGGGGAGGAGGAGTACTTC
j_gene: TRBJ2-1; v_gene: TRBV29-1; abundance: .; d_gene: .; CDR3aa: CSVEDPGASSYNEQFF; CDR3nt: TGCAGCGTTGAAGATCCGGGGGCGAGCTCCTACAATGAGCAGTTCTTC
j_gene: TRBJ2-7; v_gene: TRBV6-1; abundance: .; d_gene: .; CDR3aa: CASRDPPEQYF; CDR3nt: TGTGCCAGCAGGGACCCCCCCGAGCAGTACTTC
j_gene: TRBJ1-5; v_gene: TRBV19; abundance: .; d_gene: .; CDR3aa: CASSLVTVGQPQHF; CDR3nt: TGTGCCAGTAGTTTAGTCACAGTGGGTCAGCCCCAGCATTTT